The T cell receptor (beta chain) described here comes from a study of PD-1 blockade in classical Hodgkin lymphoma. The study, taken as a whole, reports: CD8+ TCR diversity did not rise significantly by C4D1, unlike CD4+.

The CDR3 totals 15 residues. The V end was cut by 1 base, the J end by 6 bases, with 12 bases between. The V gene's germline CDR1 is LGHNA and CDR2 YSLEER. Data came from immunoSEQ multiplex PCR; TCRdb stores just in-frame clones and leaves some out. Of approximately 12,000 clones in the sample, roughly four fifths were seen once. Points on this clone: The antigen is undetermined.

Relapse after autologous stem cell transplantation occurred in every patient, and brentuximab vedotin exposure varied. The specimen comprised peripheral blood mononuclear cells (PBMCs), sampled before the second cycle of nivolumab. This receptor was identified in a human donor with classical Hodgkin lymphoma. The V call is TRBV4-3, the J call TRBJ1-4; D is perhaps TRBD1 (5 bases). The CDR3 loop is CASSQVFAGHEKLFF. In DNA, the CDR3 is TGCGCCAGCAGCCAAGTTTTTGCAGGGCATGAAAAACTGTTTTTT.